This entry lists 20 T cell receptor beta chains sequenced from one sample in a study of cytomegalovirus exposure and HLA in healthy donors. PCR involved 60 Vbeta and 13 Jbeta primers. Here immunoSEQ multiplex PCR was the method, and the copy in TCRdb shows in-frame clones only, minus some. In the table there are around 150,000 clones, 65% to 90% of which are singletons. Sequenced material: PBMCs. The receptors were gathered from a man aged 45-60 years in good health and CMV-seropositive.

The chain joins TRBV5-4 to TRBJ2-7; 7 bases align to TRBD1. Trimming cost V 3 bases and J 3 bases; bases outside gene matches: 3. CDR1 is SGHNT, CDR2 YYREEE, per germline (reference sequence). The CDR3 is 13 amino acids. The CDR3 reads CASSSGQNYEQYF. The CDR3 DNA reads TGTGCCAGCAGCTCGGGACAGAACTACGAGCAGTACTTC.

The chain is built from TRBV30 and TRBJ2-1; D gene uncertain. The V gene's germline CDR1 is GTSNPN and CDR2 SVGIG (reference sequence). V was cut by 4 bases and J by 10 bases, with 20 bases left in between. CDR3 length: 14 residues. The DNA for the CDR3 is TGTGCCTGGAAGGTCTTGCCCAACGGCAGGGAGCAGTTCTTC. Amino acids: CAWKVLPNGREQFF.

This rearrangement joins TRBV21-1 to TRBJ2-7; TRBD1 is the table's D call, not checked against the DNA. TRBV21-1 is an annotated pseudogene. The CDR3 has 13 amino acids. As DNA, the CDR3 is TGTGCCAGCAGCAACGGCAGGTCCTACGAGCAGTACTTC. It encodes CASSNGRSYEQYF.

The chain links TRBV9 to TRBJ2-2, with TRBD2 as a possible D gene (5 bases). This CDR3 comprises 17 residues. Trimming removed 2 bases from V and 3 bases from J, with 17 bases in between. Germline lookup yields CDR1 SGDLS and CDR2 YYNGEE. Written as DNA, the CDR3 is TGTGCCAGCAGCGTCGGTCTGGCGAGCGGCGACACCGGGGAGCTGTTTTTT. Translation: CASSVGLASGDTGELFF.

The V call is TRBV30, the J call TRBJ2-5; D possibly corresponds to TRBD2 (5 bases). The germline CDR1 and CDR2 sequences are GTSNPN and SVGIG (reference sequence). The CDR3 is 13 amino acids. V was trimmed by 1 base and J by 5 bases, leaving 11 bases between them. As DNA, the CDR3 is TGTGCCTGGAGTGCGGCGGGCCAGGAGACCCAGTACTTC. Residues: CAWSAAGQETQYF.

This clone occurred a few times. Other DNA sequences within the sample encode an identical CDR3. The J gene is TRBJ2-7, the V gene TRBV27, with D possibly TRBD2 on 5 matching bases. With 5 bases removed from V and 1 base from J, the gap between germline ends came to 6 bases. Per germline, CDR1 MNHEY and CDR2 SMNVEV (reference sequence). This CDR3 contains 12 residues. CDR3 region: CASSAGSYEQYF. The CDR3 region has the DNA TGTGCCAGCAGTGCGGGTTCCTACGAGCAGTACTTC.

This clone was seen a few times. The gene calls are TRBV7-2 and TRBJ1-6; D uncertain. This CDR3 has 15 residues. Germline lookup yields CDR1 SGHTA and CDR2 FQGNSA. Trimming cost V 1 base and J 7 bases, with 11 bases left between them. CDR3 DNA: TGTGCCAGCAGCTTAGACCCCGGAGGGAATTCACCCCTCCACTTT. This translates into CASSLDPGGNSPLHF.

The genes are TRBV5-1 and TRBJ2-4; D perhaps matches TRBD1 (5 bases). The CDR3 contains 16 residues. With 4 bases removed from V and 0 bases from J, the gap between germline ends came to 14 bases. Germline CDR1 is SGHRS and CDR2 is YFSETQ. CDR3 bases: TGCGCCAGCAGCCCCCACGCGACAGCAGCCAAAAACATTCAGTACTTC. Translating it yields CASSPHATAAKNIQYF.

The V call is TRBV25-1, the J call TRBJ1-2, with 7 bases matching TRBD1. V trimming: 4 bases; J trimming: 0 bases; junction bases outside the gene matches: 8. Germline V gene lookup returns CDR1 MGHDK and CDR2 SYGVNS. CDR3 length: 16 amino acids. CDR3 nucleotide sequence: TGTGCCAGCAGTGCTACAGGGGACTTTGCTAACTATGGCTACACCTTC. It is translated as CASSATGDFANYGYTF.

The J gene is TRBJ1-2, the V gene TRBV2; TRBD1 agrees at 8 bases. Looked up from germline, CDR1 is SNHLY and CDR2 is FYNNEI. The V segment lost 6 bases and the J segment 2 bases; nucleotides outside the gene matches: 8. This CDR3 spans 15 amino acids. CDR3 in DNA: TGTGCCAGCAGCCTTGCCCGGACAGGGAACTATGGCTACACCTTC. Encoded protein: CASSLARTGNYGYTF.

The genes are TRBV18 and TRBJ2-3; 11 bases are shared with TRBD1. With 2 bases clipped from V and 0 bases from J, the junction kept 4 bases outside the gene matches. CDR1 and CDR2 from the germline V gene are KGHSH and LQKENI. The CDR3 has 17 residues. This chain's CDR3 is CASSPRTGGRSTDTQYF. In DNA, the CDR3 is TGTGCCAGCTCACCAAGGACAGGGGGCCGAAGCACAGATACGCAGTATTTT. Based on the CDR3 plus reference TRBV18 and TRBJ2-3, the full variable domain is NAGVMQNPRHLVRRRGQEARLRCSPMKGHSHVYWYRQLPEEGLKFMVYLQKENIIDESGMPKERFSAEFPKEGPSILRIQQVVRGDSAAYFCASSPRTGGRSTDTQYFGPGTRLTVL.

The V and J genes are TRBV30 and TRBJ2-3; TRBD1 aligns across 7 bases. The CDR3 spans 13 residues. J gave up 2 bases and V 5 bases, and 4 bases lay outside the gene matches. Germline V gene lookup returns CDR1 GTSNPN and CDR2 SVGIG (reference sequence). The CDR3 nucleotides read TGTGCCTGGGGGACAGTCACCACAGATACGCAGTATTTT. It codes for CAWGTVTTDTQYF. The whole variable domain, filled in from reference TRBV30 and TRBJ2-3, reads SQTIHQWPATLVQPVGSPLSLECTVEGTSNPNLYWYRQAAGRGLQLLFYSVGIGQISSEVPQNLSASRPQDRQFILSSKKLLLSDSGFYLCAWGTVTTDTQYFGPGTRLTVL.

The genes are TRBV7-2 and TRBJ2-1, with 8 bases aligning to TRBD2. The CDR3 loop spans 16 amino acids. Germline CDR1 and CDR2: SGHTA and FQGNSA. Trimming cost V 7 bases and J 4 bases; bases outside gene matches: 12. CDR3 sequence reads: CASTPLWREAYNEQFF. CDR3 bases: TGTGCCAGCACCCCACTTTGGCGGGAGGCGTACAATGAGCAGTTCTTC.

About this clone itself: The germline gene is not matched at one end of the junction; a read error may be the cause. CDR3 nucleotide sequence: TGTGCCAGCAGCTTAGGTACAGATACTTCCTCCGACAATGAGCAGTTCTTC. Translating gives CASSLGTDTSSDNEQFF. V gene TRBV5-6 combines with J gene TRBJ2-1; D not certain. The CDR3 loop spans 17 amino acids. Germline V lookup: CDR1 SGHDT, CDR2 YYEEEE.

V gene TRBV5-1 combines with J gene TRBJ1-1; D is unclear. V lost 0 bases and J lost 1, with 13 bases in between. Germline V gene sequence: CDR1 SGHRS, CDR2 YFSETQ. The CDR3 loop spans 16 amino acids. CDR3 residues: CASSLDGGRTNTEAFF. The CDR3 DNA reads as TGCGCCAGCAGCTTGGATGGTGGGAGGACGAACACTGAAGCTTTCTTT.

Here the CDR3 reads CASSGLGAQPQHF. CDR3 DNA sequence: TGTGCCAGCAGTGGTCTGGGGGCCCAGCCCCAGCATTTT. J is TRBJ1-5 and V is TRBV2, with D possibly being TRBD1 (6 bases). Trimming cost V 4 bases and J 7 bases, with 11 bases left between them. This CDR3 is 13 amino acids long. Germline lookup yields CDR1 SNHLY and CDR2 FYNNEI.

This clone has more than one count but fewer than ten. This chain connects TRBV27 to TRBJ1-2; 9 bases match TRBD1. The CDR3 extends over 15 amino acids. V shed 6 bases and J 5 bases; nucleotides not matched to a gene: 10. Germline assignment: CDR1 MNHEY and CDR2 SMNVEV (reference sequence). The CDR3 DNA is TGTGCCAGCAGCCAAGGACAGGGGAGGTTTTATGGCTACACCTTC. Residues: CASSQGQGRFYGYTF.

This chain links TRBV6-6 with TRBJ2-3; TRBD2 agrees at 12 bases. V shed 6 bases, J shed 5 bases, and the junction held 6 bases outside the gene matches. The CDR3 consists of 15 residues. The germline CDR1 and CDR2 sequences are MNHNY and SVGAGI (reference sequence). The CDR3 DNA sequence: TGTGCCAGCAGAGGGACTAGCGGGTGGATAGATACGCAGTATTTT. It specifies CASRGTSGWIDTQYF.

This clone is a singleton in its sample. It is unclear where the CDR3 begins or ends on the DNA, so no DNA is shown, and the CDR3 is as TCRdb lists it. The V gene is TRBV12-1, the J gene TRBJ1-5; the table calls TRBD1, which could not be checked here. TRBV12-1 is reported as a pseudogene. The CDR3 is 24 amino acids in total, end residues counted. The CDR3 sequence is CASSASPGTRNQPQHFGPNQPQHF.

CDR3 nucleotide sequence: TGTGCCAGCAGCTCCGACAGGGGAAGCGAGCAGTACTTC. Translating it yields CASSSDRGSEQYF. The rearrangement links TRBV11-2 to TRBJ2-7; 8 positions match TRBD1. Germline V CDR1 and CDR2: SGHAT, FQNNGV. With V trimmed by 4 bases and J by 6 bases, 5 bases remained unmatched. The CDR3 is made up of 13 amino acids.